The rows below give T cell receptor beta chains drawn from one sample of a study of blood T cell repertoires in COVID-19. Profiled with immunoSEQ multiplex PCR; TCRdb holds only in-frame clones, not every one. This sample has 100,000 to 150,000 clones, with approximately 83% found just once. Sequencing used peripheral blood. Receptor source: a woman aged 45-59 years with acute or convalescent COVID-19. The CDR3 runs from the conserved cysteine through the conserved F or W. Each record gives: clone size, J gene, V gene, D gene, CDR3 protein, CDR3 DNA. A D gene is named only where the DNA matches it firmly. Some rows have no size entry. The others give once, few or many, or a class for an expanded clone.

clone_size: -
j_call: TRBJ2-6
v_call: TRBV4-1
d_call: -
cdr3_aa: CASSQISVGANVLTF
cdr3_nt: TGCGCCAGCAGCCAGATCAGTGTTGGGGCCAACGTCCTGACTTTC

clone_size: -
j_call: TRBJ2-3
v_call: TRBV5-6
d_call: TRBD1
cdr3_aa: CASSLDSGTGTDTQYF
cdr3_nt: TGTGCCAGCAGCTTGGATTCCGGGACAGGCACAGATACGCAGTATTTT

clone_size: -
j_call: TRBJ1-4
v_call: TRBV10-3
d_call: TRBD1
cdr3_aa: CAISRTGGTAGEKLFF
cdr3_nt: TGTGCCATCAGTCGGACAGGGGGCACTGCGGGGGAAAAACTGTTTTTT

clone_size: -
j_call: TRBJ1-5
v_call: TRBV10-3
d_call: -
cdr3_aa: CATQDDRSNQPQHF
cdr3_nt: TGTGCCACCCAGGACGACAGAAGCAATCAGCCCCAGCATTTT

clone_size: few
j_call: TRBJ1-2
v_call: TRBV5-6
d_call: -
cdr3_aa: CASSPEPSYGYTF
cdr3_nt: TGTGCCAGCAGCCCTGAGCCATCCTATGGCTACACCTTC

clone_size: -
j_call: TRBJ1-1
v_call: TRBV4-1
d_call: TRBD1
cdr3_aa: CASSQEGQGSGEAFF
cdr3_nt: TGCGCCAGCAGCCAGGAGGGACAGGGGTCCGGTGAAGCTTTCTTT

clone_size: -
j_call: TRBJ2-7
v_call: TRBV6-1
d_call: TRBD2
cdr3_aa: CASSEVAGVSSYEQYF
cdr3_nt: TGTGCCAGCAGTGAGGTAGCGGGGGTTTCCTCCTACGAGCAGTACTTC

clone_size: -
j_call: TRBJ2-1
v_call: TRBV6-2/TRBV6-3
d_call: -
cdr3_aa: CASSYSLSQAQLSSYNEQFF
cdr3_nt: TGTGCCAGCAGTTACTCATTATCGCAGGCACAGTTAAGCTCCTACAATGAGCAGTTCTTC

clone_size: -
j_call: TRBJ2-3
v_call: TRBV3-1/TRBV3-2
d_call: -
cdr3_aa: CASSQTRLRGAKTDTQYF
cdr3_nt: TGTGCCAGCAGCCAAACCCGCCTCCGGGGGGCAAAAACAGATACGCAGTATTTT

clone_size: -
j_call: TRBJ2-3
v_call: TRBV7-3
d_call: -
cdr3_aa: CASQEGAGTDTQYF
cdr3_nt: TGTGCCAGCCAGGAGGGGGCAGGCACAGATACGCAGTATTTT

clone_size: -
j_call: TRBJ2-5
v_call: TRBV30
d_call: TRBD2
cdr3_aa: CAWSVSGRGVETQYF
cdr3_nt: TGTGCCTGGAGTGTATCGGGGCGGGGGGTCGAGACCCAGTACTTC

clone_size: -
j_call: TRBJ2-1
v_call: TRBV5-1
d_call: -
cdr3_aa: CASSLASSRLSSYNEQFF
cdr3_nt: TGCGCCAGCAGCTTGGCTTCTTCCAGGTTGAGCTCCTACAATGAGCAGTTCTTC

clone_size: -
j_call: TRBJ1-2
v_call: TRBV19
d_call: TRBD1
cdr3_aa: CASSSGGFGYTF
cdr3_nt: TGTGCCAGTAGTTCAGGGGGCTTCGGCTACACCTTC

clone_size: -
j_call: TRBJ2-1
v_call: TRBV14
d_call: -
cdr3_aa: CASSQAGSYNEQFF
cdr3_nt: TGTGCCAGCAGCCAAGCGGGATCCTACAATGAGCAGTTCTTC

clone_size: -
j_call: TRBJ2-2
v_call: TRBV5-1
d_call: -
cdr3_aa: CASSLRAGKNTGELFF
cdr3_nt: TGCGCCAGCAGCTTGAGGGCAGGGAAGAACACCGGGGAGCTGTTTTTT

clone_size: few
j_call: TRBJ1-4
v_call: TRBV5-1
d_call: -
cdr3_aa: CASSLGQGNEKLFF
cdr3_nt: TGCGCCAGCAGCTTGGGGCAGGGAAATGAAAAACTGTTTTTT

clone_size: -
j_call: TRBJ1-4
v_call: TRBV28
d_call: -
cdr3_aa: CASRPGATNEKLFF
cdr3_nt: TGTGCCAGCAGGCCGGGGGCAACTAATGAAAAACTGTTTTTT

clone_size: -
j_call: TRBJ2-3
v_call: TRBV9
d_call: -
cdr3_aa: CASSVKGQRTDTQYF
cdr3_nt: TGTGCCAGCAGCGTCAAAGGACAACGCACAGATACGCAGTATTTT

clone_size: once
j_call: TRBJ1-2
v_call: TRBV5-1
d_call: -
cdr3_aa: CASSPSQISNGYTF
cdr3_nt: TGCGCCAGCAGCCCTTCGCAGATTTCGAATGGCTACACCTTC

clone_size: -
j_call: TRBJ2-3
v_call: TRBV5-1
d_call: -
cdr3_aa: CASSPGFSTDTQYF
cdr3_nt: TGCGCCAGCAGCCCAGGTTTCAGCACAGATACGCAGTATTTT

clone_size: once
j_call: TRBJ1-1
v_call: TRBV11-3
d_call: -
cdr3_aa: CASSLAGNTEAFF
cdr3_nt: TGTGCCAGCAGCTTAGCGGGGAACACTGAAGCTTTCTTT

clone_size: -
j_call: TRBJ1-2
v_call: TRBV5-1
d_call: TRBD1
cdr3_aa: CASGPDRGGHGYTF
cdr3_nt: TGCGCCAGCGGTCCGGACAGGGGAGGGCATGGCTACACCTTC

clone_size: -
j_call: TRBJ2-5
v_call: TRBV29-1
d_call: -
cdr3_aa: CSVLPEETQYF
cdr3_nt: TGCAGCGTTCTGCCGGAGGAGACCCAGTACTTC

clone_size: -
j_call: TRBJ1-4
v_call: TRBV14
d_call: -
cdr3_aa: CASSQQATNEKLFF
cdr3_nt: TGTGCCAGCAGCCAACAGGCAACTAATGAAAAACTGTTTTTT

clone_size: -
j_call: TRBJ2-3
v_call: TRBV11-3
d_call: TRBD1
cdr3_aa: CASSPYTGTGADTQYF
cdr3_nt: TGTGCCAGCAGCCCCTACACCGGGACAGGGGCAGATACGCAGTATTTT

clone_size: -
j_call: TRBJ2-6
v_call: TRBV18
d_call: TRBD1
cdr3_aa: CASSPLGQGASGANVLTF
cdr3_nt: TGTGCCAGCTCACCACTGGGACAGGGGGCTTCTGGGGCCAACGTCCTGACTTTC

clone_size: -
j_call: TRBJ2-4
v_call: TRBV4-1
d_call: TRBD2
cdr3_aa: CASSQDPSGGSFIAKNIQYF
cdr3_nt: TGCGCCAGCAGCCAAGACCCTAGCGGGGGGAGTTTTATAGCCAAAAACATTCAGTACTTC

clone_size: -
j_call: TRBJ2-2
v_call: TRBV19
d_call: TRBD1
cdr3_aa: CASTVQGAGELFF
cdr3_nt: TGTGCCAGTACGGTTCAGGGGGCCGGGGAGCTGTTTTTT

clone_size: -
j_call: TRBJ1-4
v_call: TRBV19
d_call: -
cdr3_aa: CASSIPTRGIGEKLFF
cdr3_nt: TGTGCCAGTAGTATCCCTACGAGAGGGATAGGTGAAAAACTGTTTTTT

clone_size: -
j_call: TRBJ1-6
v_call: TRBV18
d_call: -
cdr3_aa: CASSPTGEPPLHF
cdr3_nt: TGTGCCAGCTCACCGACGGGAGAACCACCCCTCCACTTT

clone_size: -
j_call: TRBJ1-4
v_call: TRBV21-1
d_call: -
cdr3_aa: CASSKARTGGTNEKLFF
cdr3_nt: TGTGCCAGCAGCAAAGCTCGGACAGGGGGAACTAATGAAAAACTGTTTTTT

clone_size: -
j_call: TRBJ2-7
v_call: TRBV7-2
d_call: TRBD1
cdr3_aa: CASSWTGTGGEQYF
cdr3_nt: TGTGCCAGCAGCTGGACCGGGACAGGGGGCGAGCAGTACTTC

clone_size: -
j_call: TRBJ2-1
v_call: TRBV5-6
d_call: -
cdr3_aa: CASSSGLSRWDEQFF
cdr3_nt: TGTGCCAGCAGCTCTGGACTATCGCGGTGGGATGAGCAGTTCTTC

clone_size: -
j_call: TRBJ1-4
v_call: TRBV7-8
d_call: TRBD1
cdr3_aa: CASSPRTGGTNEKLFF
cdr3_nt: TGTGCCAGCAGCCCACGGACAGGGGGAACTAATGAAAAACTGTTTTTT

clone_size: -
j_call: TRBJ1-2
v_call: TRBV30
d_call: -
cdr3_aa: CAWSRQTWLADGYTF
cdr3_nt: TGTGCCTGGAGTCGACAGACATGGCTGGCGGATGGCTACACCTTC

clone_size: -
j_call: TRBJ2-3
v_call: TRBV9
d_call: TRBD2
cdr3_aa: CASSVDLAGEASTDTQYF
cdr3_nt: TGTGCCAGCAGCGTAGATTTAGCGGGGGAAGCTAGCACAGATACGCAGTATTTT

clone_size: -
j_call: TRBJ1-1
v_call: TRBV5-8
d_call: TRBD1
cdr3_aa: CASNKDRENTEAFF
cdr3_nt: TGTGCCAGCAACAAAGACAGGGAGAACACTGAAGCTTTCTTT

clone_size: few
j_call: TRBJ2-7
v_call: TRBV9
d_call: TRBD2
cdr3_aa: CASSVGAGGSDEQYF
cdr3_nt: TGTGCCAGCAGCGTAGGAGCGGGGGGGTCTGACGAGCAGTACTTC

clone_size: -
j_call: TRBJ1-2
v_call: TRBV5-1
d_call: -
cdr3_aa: CASSPEGGRAYGYTF
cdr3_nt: TGCGCCAGCAGCCCCGAGGGGGGGCGAGCCTATGGCTACACCTTC

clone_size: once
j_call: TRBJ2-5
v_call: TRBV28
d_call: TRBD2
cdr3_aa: CASSPNGLALEETQYF
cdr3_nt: TGTGCCAGCAGCCCAAACGGACTAGCTCTGGAGGAGACCCAGTACTTC

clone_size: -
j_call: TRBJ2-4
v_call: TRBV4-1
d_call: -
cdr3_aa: CASSQVWGGKNIQYF
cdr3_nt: TGCGCCAGCAGCCAAGTTTGGGGCGGCAAAAACATTCAGTACTTC

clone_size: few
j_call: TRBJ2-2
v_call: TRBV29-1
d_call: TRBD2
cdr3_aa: CSVAGRGGTSNTGELFF
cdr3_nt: TGCAGCGTTGCAGGACGCGGGGGGACCTCGAACACCGGGGAGCTGTTTTTT

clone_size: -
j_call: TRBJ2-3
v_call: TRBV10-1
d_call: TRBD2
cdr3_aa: CASSETGTTGGTQYF
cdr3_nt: TGCGCCAGCAGTGAGACCGGGACTACCGGGGGTACGCAGTATTTT

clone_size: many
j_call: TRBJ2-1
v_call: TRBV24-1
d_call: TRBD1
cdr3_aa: CATSDPGTGGTEQFF
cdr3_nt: TGTGCCACCAGTGACCCCGGGACAGGGGGCACTGAGCAGTTCTTC

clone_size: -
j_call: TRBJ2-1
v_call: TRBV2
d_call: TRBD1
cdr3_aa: CASSEAGTGVSEQFF
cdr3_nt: TGTGCCAGCAGTGAAGCCGGGACAGGGGTTAGTGAGCAGTTCTTC

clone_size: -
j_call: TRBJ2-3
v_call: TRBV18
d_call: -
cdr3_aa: CASSPTSTPRTDTQYF
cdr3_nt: TGTGCCAGCTCACCAACCAGTACCCCCCGCACAGATACGCAGTATTTT

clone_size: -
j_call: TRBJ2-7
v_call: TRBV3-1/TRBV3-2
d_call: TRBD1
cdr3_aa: CASSPLRQGRYEQYF
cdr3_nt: TGTGCCAGCAGCCCATTGAGACAGGGGAGGTACGAGCAGTACTTC

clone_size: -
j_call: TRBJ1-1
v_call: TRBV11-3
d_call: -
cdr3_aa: CASSLSPDTEAFF
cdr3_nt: TGTGCCAGCAGCTTAAGCCCCGACACTGAAGCTTTCTTT

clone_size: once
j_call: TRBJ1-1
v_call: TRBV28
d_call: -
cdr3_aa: CASRSTVNTEAFF
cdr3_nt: TGTGCCAGCAGGTCGACAGTGAACACTGAAGCTTTCTTT

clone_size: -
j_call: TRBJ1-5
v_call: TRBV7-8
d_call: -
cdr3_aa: CASSRDTYQPQHF
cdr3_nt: TGTGCCAGCAGCCGGGACACTTATCAGCCCCAGCATTTT

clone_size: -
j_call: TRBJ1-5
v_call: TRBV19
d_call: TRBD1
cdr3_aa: CASGQGVGQPQHF
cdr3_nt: TGTGCCAGTGGACAGGGTGTGGGTCAGCCCCAGCATTTT